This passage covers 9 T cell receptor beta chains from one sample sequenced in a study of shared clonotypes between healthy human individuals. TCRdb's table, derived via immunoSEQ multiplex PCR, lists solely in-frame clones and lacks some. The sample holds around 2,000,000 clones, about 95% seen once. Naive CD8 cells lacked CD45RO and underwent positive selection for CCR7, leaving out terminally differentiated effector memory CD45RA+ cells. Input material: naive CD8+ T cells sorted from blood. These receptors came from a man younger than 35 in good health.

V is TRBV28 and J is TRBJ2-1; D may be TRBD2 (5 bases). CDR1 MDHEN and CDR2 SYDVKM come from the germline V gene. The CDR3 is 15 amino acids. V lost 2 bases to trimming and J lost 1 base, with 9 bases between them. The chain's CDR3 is CASSLEGFSYNEQFF. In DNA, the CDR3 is TGTGCCAGCAGTTTAGAGGGATTTTCCTACAATGAGCAGTTCTTC.

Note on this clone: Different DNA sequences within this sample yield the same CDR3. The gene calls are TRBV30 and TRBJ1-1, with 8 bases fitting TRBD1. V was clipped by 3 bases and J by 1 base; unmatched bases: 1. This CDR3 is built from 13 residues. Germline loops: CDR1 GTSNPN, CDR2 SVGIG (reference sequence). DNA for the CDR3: TGTGCCTGGAGCGACAGGGGGAACACTGAAGCTTTCTTT. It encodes CAWSDRGNTEAFF.

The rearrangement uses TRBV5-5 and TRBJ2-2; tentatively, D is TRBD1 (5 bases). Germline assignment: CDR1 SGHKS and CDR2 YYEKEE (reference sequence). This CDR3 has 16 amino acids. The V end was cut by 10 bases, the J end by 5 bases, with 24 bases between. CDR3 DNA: TGTGCCTCCTCACGAATCTCTACAGGAGATACCGGGGAGCTGTTTTTT. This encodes CASSRISTGDTGELFF. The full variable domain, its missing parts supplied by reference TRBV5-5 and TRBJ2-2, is DAGVTQSPTHLIKTRGQQVTLRCSPISGHKSVSWYQQVLGQGPQFIFQYYEKEERGRGNFPDRFSARQFPNYSSELNVNALLLGDSALYLCASSRISTGDTGELFFGEGSRLTVL.

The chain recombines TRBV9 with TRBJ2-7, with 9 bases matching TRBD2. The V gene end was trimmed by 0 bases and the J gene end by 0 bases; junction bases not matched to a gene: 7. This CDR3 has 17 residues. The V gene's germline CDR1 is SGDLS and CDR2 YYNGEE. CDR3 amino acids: CASSVDAGGSTSYEQYF. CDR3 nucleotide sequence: TGTGCCAGCAGCGTAGATGCGGGAGGGTCCACCTCCTACGAGCAGTACTTC.

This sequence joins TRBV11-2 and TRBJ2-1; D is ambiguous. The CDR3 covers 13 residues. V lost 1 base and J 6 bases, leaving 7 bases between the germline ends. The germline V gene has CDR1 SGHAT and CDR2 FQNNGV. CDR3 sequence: CASSLGGFNEQFF. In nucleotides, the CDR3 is TGTGCCAGCAGCTTAGGTGGCTTCAATGAGCAGTTCTTC.

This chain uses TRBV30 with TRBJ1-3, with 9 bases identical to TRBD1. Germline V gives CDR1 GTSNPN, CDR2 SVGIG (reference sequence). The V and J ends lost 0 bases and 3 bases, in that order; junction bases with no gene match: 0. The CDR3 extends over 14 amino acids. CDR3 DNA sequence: TGTGCCTGGAGTGTGGGACAGGGTGGAAACACCATATATTTT. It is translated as CAWSVGQGGNTIYF.

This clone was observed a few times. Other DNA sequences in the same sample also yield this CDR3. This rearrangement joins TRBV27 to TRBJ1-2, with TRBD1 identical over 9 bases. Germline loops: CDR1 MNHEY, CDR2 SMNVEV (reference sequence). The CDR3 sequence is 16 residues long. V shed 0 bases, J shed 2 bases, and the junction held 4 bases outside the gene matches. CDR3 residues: CASSLSPGTGNYGYTF. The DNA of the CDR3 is TGTGCCAGCAGTTTATCCCCCGGGACAGGGAACTATGGCTACACCTTC.

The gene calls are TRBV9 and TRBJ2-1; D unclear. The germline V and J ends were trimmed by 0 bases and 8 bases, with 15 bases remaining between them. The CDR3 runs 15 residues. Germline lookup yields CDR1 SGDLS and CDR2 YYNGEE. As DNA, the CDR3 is TGTGCCAGCAGCGTAGTACCCCAGCCTTCGGATGAGCAGTTCTTC. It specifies CASSVVPQPSDEQFF.

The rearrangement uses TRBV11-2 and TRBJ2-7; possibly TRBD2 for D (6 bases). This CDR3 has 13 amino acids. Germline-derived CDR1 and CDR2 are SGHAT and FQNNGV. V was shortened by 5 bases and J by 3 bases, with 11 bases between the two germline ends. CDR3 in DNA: TGTGCCAGCAGCGGGACTGTCGACTACGAGCAGTACTTC. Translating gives CASSGTVDYEQYF.